This T cell receptor beta chain comes out of a study of early T cells in non-severe SARS-CoV-2 infection (dated by TCRdb to the early 2020s). Turning to the overall study: Bulk RNA from unsorted whole blood was used for TCR sequencing, so alpha and beta chains could not be paired.

CDR1 SQVTM and CDR2 ANQGSEA were looked up in the germline V gene. Here V drops 0 bases and J drops 5 bases, and the junction holds 16 bases not matched to any gene. The CDR3 sequence holds 19 residues, the cysteine and phenylalanine included. CDR3 DNA only is kept here, 57 bases in frame from base 1. This clonotype is regarded as medium-sized (0.01 to 0.1%). It lacks a known antigen. Base quality data are lacking; no much larger clone is found one base away. Receptor libraries were prepared by 5' RACE. The reads were generated on a NextSeq 500. Unique molecular identifiers were attached to individual cDNA molecules in the TCR library protocol so that sequencing error and PCR bias could be corrected. Both TCR alpha and beta chains were sequenced, and tight co-correlation was observed between alpha and beta sequence abundances in each sample. In the source study's methods: Decombinator V4 was used to annotate TCR sequences for V gene, J gene and CDR3. TCRs were defined as expanded if a significant change between any two time points was detected under a Poisson model with p below 0.0001. TCR abundances were normalised to the total number of TCRs sequenced per sample and expressed as counts per million. TRAV1-2 paired with TRAJ12, TRAJ20 or TRAJ33 defined MAIT TCRs, while TRAV10 paired with TRAJ18 defined iNKT TCRs. VDJdb, accessed 1 November 2021, was searched for CMV, EBV and SARS-CoV-2 annotated TCRs, with TCRs annotated for multiple antigens excluded. TCRdb handled the public reads itself, with Q25 trimming in fastp and clone calling in MiXCR, and kept productive beta chains. A single entry per CDR3 protein holds the most common genes and DNA from its merged rows. These V and J calls rely on TCRdb rather than the paper's analysis. For this sample there are about 110,000 distinct CDR3 sequences; around 10% appear just once. The ten largest account for 3% to 3.5% of the sample.

Results and caveats for the whole study, not just this receptor: VDJdb matching was skewed toward anti-spike CD8 responses and likely underestimated virus-specific expansions, missing private and CD4 specificities.

Set within a cohort of healthcare workers in London, UK, this nested case-control study involved weekly PCR testing of nasopharyngeal swabs along with blood sampling. Healthcare workers were recruited during the week of the UK lockdown, between 23 and 31 March 2020, and followed weekly for up to 16 weeks. The rearrangement joined TRBV29-1 to TRBJ2-1, with 10 middle bases fitting TRBD2. The sequence was obtained from an adult who was a healthcare worker with PCR-confirmed SARS-CoV-2 infection or an uninfected control (not recorded which). The specimen sequenced was whole blood. The CDR3 region reads CSVEDGVMKTSGEHNEQFF. The nucleotide sequence is TGCAGCGTTGAAGATGGCGTAATGAAAACTAGCGGGGAGCACAATGAGCAGTTCTTC.